This entry is about one TCR beta chain. These data come from a study of CD8 T cells in Susac syndrome. The CDR3 has 18 amino acids. The V segment lost 0 bases and the J segment 5 bases; nucleotides outside the gene matches: 15. Germline CDR1 is LGHDT and CDR2 is YNNKEL (reference sequence). The authors sequenced TCR beta from blood CD8+ and CD4+ T cells. Negative magnetic isolation gave CD8+ and CD4+ cells; FACS enriched CD8+ TEMRA. A quantity of about 0.45 to 1 ug RNA underwent reverse transcription using random hexamers. The CDR3 of TCR beta was amplified by immunoSEQ multiplex PCR across 54 Vbeta and 13 Jbeta. TCRdb processed the immunoSEQ multiplex PCR reads anew with MiXCR; each CDR3 protein has one entry. Among some 130,000 distinct CDR3 sequences listed, 90% to 95% were seen once.

This chain links TRBV3-1 with TRBJ2-5; 7 bases line up with TRBD1. The sequence was obtained from a human donor in good health. Input material: CD4+ T cells from PBMCs. The CDR3 sequence: CASSQDLDIPGGTETQYF. CDR3 DNA: TGTGCCAGCAGCCAAGATCTTGATATTCCAGGGGGAACCGAGACCCAGTACTTC.